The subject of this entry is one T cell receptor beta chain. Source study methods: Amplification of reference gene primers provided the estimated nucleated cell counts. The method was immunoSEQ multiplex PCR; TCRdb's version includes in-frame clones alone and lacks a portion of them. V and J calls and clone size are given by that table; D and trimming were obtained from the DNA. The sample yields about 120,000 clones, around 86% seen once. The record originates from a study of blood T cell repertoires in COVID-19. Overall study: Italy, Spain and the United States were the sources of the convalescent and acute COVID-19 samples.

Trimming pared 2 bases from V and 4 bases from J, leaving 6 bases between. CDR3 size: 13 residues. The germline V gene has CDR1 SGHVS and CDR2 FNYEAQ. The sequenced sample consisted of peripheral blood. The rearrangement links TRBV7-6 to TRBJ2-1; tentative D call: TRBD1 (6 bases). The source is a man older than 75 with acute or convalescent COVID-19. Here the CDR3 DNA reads TGTGCCAGCAGCTTACAGGGGTACAATGAGCAGTTCTTC. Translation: CASSLQGYNEQFF.